The 20 T cell receptor beta chains presented below share a single source sample, sequenced in a study of shared clonotypes between healthy human individuals. The method was immunoSEQ multiplex PCR; TCRdb's version includes in-frame clones alone and lacks a portion of them. Among nearly 2 million clones, about 95% were seen once, and the ten largest hold more than 0.9%. CD45RO-negative, CCR7-selected cells formed the naive CD8 fraction, which excluded terminally differentiated effector memory CD45RA+ cells. Sequenced material: naive CD8+ T cells sorted from blood. These receptors originate from a man between 18 and 29 years old in good health.

This chain joins TRBV30 and TRBJ2-7; TRBD2 matches 7 bases. CDR1 is GTSNPN and CDR2 is SVGIG in the germline V gene (reference sequence). J was trimmed by 1 base and V by 5 bases; bases with no gene match: 8. The CDR3 sequence is 14 residues long. CDR3 bases: TGTGCCTGGGAAAGCGGGATTGGGTCCTACGAGCAGTACTTC. It is translated as CAWESGIGSYEQYF.

This chain joins TRBV5-6 and TRBJ1-5; 8 positions agree with TRBD1. This CDR3 has 14 residues. Germline CDR1 and CDR2: SGHDT and YYEEEE. Trimming cost V 4 bases and J 5 bases; bases outside gene matches: 5. CDR3 in amino acids: CASSRQGPDQPQHF. For the CDR3, the DNA is TGTGCCAGCAGCCGACAGGGGCCTGATCAGCCCCAGCATTTT.

CDR3 DNA: TGTGCCAGCAGCGTGGGGACAGGGGGCCTCATGAACACTGAAGCTTTCTTT. Its protein product is CASSVGTGGLMNTEAFF. The chain links TRBV13 to TRBJ1-1; the match to TRBD1 covers 12 bases. In germline, CDR1 is PRHDT, CDR2 FYEKMQ (reference sequence). J gave up 0 bases and V 5 bases, and 7 bases lay outside the gene matches. The CDR3 consists of 17 residues.

The chain has TRBV6-1 and TRBJ1-2; 7 bases map to TRBD1. Germline V CDR1 and CDR2: MNHNS, SASEGT. Losses at the gene ends were 3 bases for V and 4 bases for J; bases not matched to a gene: 11. The CDR3 totals 16 residues. The chain's CDR3 is CASSDLPGQLPYGYTF. DNA for the CDR3: TGTGCCAGCAGTGATCTGCCGGGACAGCTACCCTATGGCTACACCTTC.

The gene calls are TRBV19 and TRBJ1-1; 9 positions match TRBD1. The CDR3 sequence is 14 residues long. The ends lost 2 bases at V and 8 bases at J; junction bases unmatched: 6. Per germline, CDR1 LNHDA and CDR2 SQIVND (reference sequence). The CDR3 loop reads CASSILDRGSEAFF. CDR3 in DNA: TGTGCCAGTAGTATATTGGACAGGGGATCGGAAGCTTTCTTT.

This rearrangement joins TRBV27 to TRBJ2-3; TRBD2 matches at 12 bases. The germline gives CDR1 MNHEY, CDR2 SMNVEV (reference sequence). Trimming cost V 6 bases and J 4 bases; bases outside gene matches: 17. The CDR3 covers 19 residues. CDR3 coding DNA: TGTGCCAGCAGGGAACTAGCGGGGGGCCTCTCGGATGGCGCAGATACGCAGTATTTT. This translates into CASRELAGGLSDGADTQYF.

On this clone: This same CDR3 is encoded by further DNA sequences in the sample. The chain carries TRBV6-5 and TRBJ2-7, with 9 bases identical to TRBD1. The CDR3 covers 13 residues. The germline V gene has CDR1 MNHEY and CDR2 SVGAGI. Unmatched junction bases numbered 3, after V lost 4 bases and J lost 5 bases. In nucleotides, the CDR3 is TGTGCCAGCAGTTTGGACAGGGGCCACGAGCAGTACTTC. Its protein is CASSLDRGHEQYF.

Remarks on this clone: The sample contains more than one DNA sequence encoding this CDR3. J is TRBJ2-6 and V is TRBV30; the D gene is possibly TRBD1 (6 bases). This CDR3 contains 14 residues. Germline CDR1 reads GTSNPN; CDR2 reads SVGIG (reference sequence). V shed 2 bases and J shed 2 bases, with 7 bases lying between them. Here the CDR3 DNA reads TGTGCCTGGAGTCCAGGGGCTGGGGCCAACGTCCTGACTTTC. Its protein product is CAWSPGAGANVLTF.

A note on this clone: This CDR3 is also generated by other DNA sequences in the sample. The chain is built from TRBV28 and TRBJ2-3; maybe TRBD2 (7 bases). Germline lookup yields CDR1 MDHEN and CDR2 SYDVKM. The CDR3 runs 15 residues. With 3 bases removed from V and 0 bases from J, the gap between germline ends came to 10 bases. In nucleotides, the CDR3 is TGTGCCAGCAGTTTGGCGGGGGCGAGCACAGATACGCAGTATTTT. Its translation: CASSLAGASTDTQYF. Together with reference TRBV28 and TRBJ2-3, the CDR3 gives the full variable domain: DVKVTQSSRYLVKRTGEKVFLECVQDMDHENMFWYRQDPGLGLRLIYFSYDVKMKEKGDIPEGYSVSREKKERFSLILESASTNQTSMYLCASSLAGASTDTQYFGPGTRLTVL.

The chain carries TRBV5-5 and TRBJ2-6; 9 positions match TRBD1. In germline, CDR1 is SGHKS, CDR2 YYEKEE (reference sequence). Trimming cost V 4 bases and J 1 base; bases outside gene matches: 9. The CDR3 is 18 residues long. As DNA, the CDR3 is TGTGCCAGCAGCCTACGGGACAGGGTAGCATCTGGGGCCAACGTCCTGACTTTC. Translated, it gives CASSLRDRVASGANVLTF.

This clone was counted a single time. The rearrangement uses TRBV7-8 and TRBJ1-1; D remains unclear. Trimming pared 4 bases from V and 0 bases from J, leaving 12 bases between. Germline CDR1 reads SGHVS; CDR2 reads FQNEAQ. CDR3 length equals 15 residues. CDR3 sequence reads: CASSWAGELNTEAFF. CDR3 coding DNA: TGTGCCAGCAGCTGGGCCGGGGAACTGAACACTGAAGCTTTCTTT.

The chain employs TRBV14 and TRBJ2-5; D unresolved. The CDR3 covers 16 residues. Trimming shortened V by 0 bases and J by 1 base, and 12 bases separated the two germline ends. Germline V CDR1 and CDR2: SGHDN, FVKESK. The CDR3 spells CASSQDLLPSQETQYF. The CDR3 bases are TGTGCCAGCAGCCAAGATCTACTACCTAGCCAAGAGACCCAGTACTTC.

This clone was recorded only once. This chain joins TRBV14 and TRBJ2-7; 10 nucleotides line up with TRBD2. This CDR3 spans 15 amino acids. The V segment lost 0 bases and the J segment 4 bases; nucleotides outside the gene matches: 3. Germline values: CDR1 SGHDN, CDR2 FVKESK. The CDR3 nucleotides read TGTGCCAGCAGCCAAGAGGCTAGCGGGGGTTACGAGCAGTACTTC. This encodes CASSQEASGGYEQYF.

This sequence joins TRBV7-9 and TRBJ1-1, with D perhaps matching TRBD1 (6 bases). Germline CDR1 reads SEHNR; CDR2 reads FQNEAQ (reference sequence). Between the trimmed V and J ends, which lost 4 bases and 1 base, there was a span of 13 bases. The CDR3 consists of 15 residues. In nucleotides, the CDR3 is TGTGCCAGCAGCTCCTGGCAGACAGGGAACACTGAAGCTTTCTTT. This translates into CASSSWQTGNTEAFF.

As regards this clone: In the same sample, other DNA sequences code for this CDR3. The gene calls are TRBV10-2 and TRBJ2-7, with 7 bases matching TRBD1. CDR3 length equals 13 residues. J was trimmed by 0 bases and V by 6 bases; bases with no gene match: 2. Germline values: CDR1 WSHSY, CDR2 SAAADI. CDR3 residues: CASRRDSSYEQYF. CDR3 DNA: TGCGCCAGCAGACGGGACAGCTCCTACGAGCAGTACTTC.

V and J are TRBV6-5 and TRBJ1-2, with D uncertain. There are 12 residues in the CDR3. Germline values: CDR1 MNHEY, CDR2 SVGAGI. Trimming cost V 5 bases and J 8 bases, with 12 bases left between them. Here the CDR3 DNA reads TGTGCCAGCAGTGAATACGGTGTGGGCTACACCTTC. The encoded protein is CASSEYGVGYTF.

Notes on this clone: At one end, the junction sequence differs from germline, possibly due to a read error. The chain employs TRBV7-7 and TRBJ2-2; D remains ambiguous. Per the germline V gene, CDR1 is SSHAT and CDR2 is FNYEAQ (reference sequence). CDR3 size: 13 residues. CDR3 sequence: CASSYELTGELFF. The CDR3 nucleotides are TGTGCTAGCAGTTACGAGCTCACCGGGGAGCTGTTTTTT.

The gene calls are TRBV5-4 and TRBJ2-3; 9 bases line up with TRBD2. Losses at the gene ends were 4 bases for V and 5 bases for J; bases not matched to a gene: 11. Per the germline V gene, CDR1 is SGHNT and CDR2 is YYREEE (reference sequence). This CDR3 contains 16 residues. CDR3 DNA sequence: TGTGCCAGCAGCCCCTGGGGGGTAGCGGGGGAAGATACGCAGTATTTT. This translates into CASSPWGVAGEDTQYF.

With regard to this clone: This sample includes further DNA sequences coding for the same CDR3. In DNA, the CDR3 is TGTGCCAGCAGCCCACAAGGGTCCGGGGAGCTGTTTTTT. It specifies CASSPQGSGELFF. The chain links TRBV9 to TRBJ2-2; D not resolved. Deletions cut 4 bases from V and 6 bases from J, with 10 bases between. This CDR3 is built from 13 residues. Germline V gene sequence: CDR1 SGDLS, CDR2 YYNGEE.

The chain couples TRBV27 to TRBJ2-7; 7 bases map to TRBD2. This CDR3 has 14 residues. The ends lost 5 bases at V and 3 bases at J; junction bases unmatched: 7. The germline V gene has CDR1 MNHEY and CDR2 SMNVEV (reference sequence). In nucleotides, the CDR3 is TGTGCCAGCAGTATCGGGGGGACCTTCTACGAGCAGTACTTC. It encodes CASSIGGTFYEQYF.